This T cell receptor beta chain was documented in a study of T cells in Graves' hyperthyroidism and ophthalmopathy. In making diagnoses, clinical symptoms, serum thyroxine and TRAb, thyroid ultrasound and orbital computed tomography were all used. It was approximately 9.4 ml of fresh peripheral blood that supplied the PBMCs. This clonotype was observed at least ten times. No antigen is known for it. Amplified TCR beta CDR3 regions derived from RNA transcripts. The HTBI primer set drove a first-round RT-PCR of the TCR CDR3. TCRdb fed the multiplex PCR reads into MiXCR, producing one record per CDR3 protein. The data show under 300,000 distinct CDR3 sequences, approximately 15% seen once. This CDR3 is built from 17 residues. Germline loops: CDR1 DFQATT, CDR2 SNEGSKA (reference sequence). Trimming at V came to 0 bases and at J to 5 bases, leaving 15 bases not matched to a gene. General observations from the study: Before onset, ophthalmopathy was predicted by the model a median 6.5 months earlier.

V gene TRBV20-1 combines with J gene TRBJ2-5; 7 nucleotides agree with TRBD2. Sequences were obtained from blood. The source is a woman aged 40 to 50 with Graves' hyperthyroidism. The CDR3 DNA is TGCAGTGCTAGAGATCTCAGGGCGGCGGGAGTCTTGGAGACCCAGTACTTC. Amino acids: CSARDLRAAGVLETQYF.